The clone carrying this TCR beta chain was found a few times. Other DNA sequences in the sample encode the same CDR3. The entry originates in a study of Ad26.COV2.S vaccination and SARS-CoV-2 variants. Study-wide context: Donor was one of the participants in the Ad26.COV2.S arm of the COV1001 trial. Donor got 5x10^10 or 1x10^11 viral particles of Ad26.COV2.S.

The treatment here: 19 received Ad26.COV2.S at low or high dose, single or two shots; about 5 received placebo; per-sample allocation not given. Day 63 after the first injection of vaccine or placebo was the sampling time. Generated by immunoSEQ multiplex PCR, the TCRdb table keeps only in-frame clones and is missing some. The sample includes 350,000 to 500,000 clones, about 88% of them seen just once. The CDR3 contains 15 residues. Germline V gene sequence: CDR1 SEHNR, CDR2 FQNEAQ (reference sequence). The trim removed 5 bases at V and 9 bases at J, leaving 8 bases unmatched. This clonotype originated in a person aged 18 to 59 who received the Ad26.COV2.S COVID-19 vaccine or a placebo. This specimen was peripheral blood, taken in a trial of Ad26.COV2.S vaccine versus placebo. The rearrangement links TRBV7-9 to TRBJ1-6, with 9 bases matching TRBD1. The CDR3 DNA reads TGTGCCAGCAGCCCACCGGGACAGGGAATTTCACCCCTCCACTTT. Protein: CASSPPGQGISPLHF.